The entry that follows covers one T cell receptor beta chain sequence. The data stem from a study of blood T cell repertoires in COVID-19. In the original workflow: Cell counts per sample came from amplifying reference gene primers. TCRdb's table, derived via immunoSEQ multiplex PCR, lists solely in-frame clones and lacks some. From that table come the V and J calls and clone size; the DNA was used to work out D and trimming. The profile shows over 90,000 clones, 84% of them singletons. The TCR comes from a man in his forties with active or convalescent COVID-19. The material sequenced was peripheral blood.

CDR3 DNA: TGCGCCAGCAGCCGCGGGGGAGAGGCAGATACGCAGTATTTT. This sequence encodes CASSRGGEADTQYF. J is TRBJ2-3 and V is TRBV4-1; 7 positions agree with TRBD2. The ends lost 4 bases at V and 4 bases at J; junction bases unmatched: 5. The CDR3 has 14 amino acids. Germline V gene sequence: CDR1 MGHRA, CDR2 YSYEKL.